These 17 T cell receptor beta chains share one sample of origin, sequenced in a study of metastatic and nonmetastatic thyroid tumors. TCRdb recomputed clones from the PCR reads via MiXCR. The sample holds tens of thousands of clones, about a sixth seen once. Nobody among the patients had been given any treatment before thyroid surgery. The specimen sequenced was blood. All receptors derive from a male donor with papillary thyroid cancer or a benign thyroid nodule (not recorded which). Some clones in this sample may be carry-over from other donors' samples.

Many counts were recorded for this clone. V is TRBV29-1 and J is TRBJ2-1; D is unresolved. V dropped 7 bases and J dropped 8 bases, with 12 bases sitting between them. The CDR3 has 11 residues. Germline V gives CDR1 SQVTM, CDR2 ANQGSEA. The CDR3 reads CSADRYYEQFF. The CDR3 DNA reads TGCAGCGCCGATAGGTATTATGAGCAGTTCTTC.

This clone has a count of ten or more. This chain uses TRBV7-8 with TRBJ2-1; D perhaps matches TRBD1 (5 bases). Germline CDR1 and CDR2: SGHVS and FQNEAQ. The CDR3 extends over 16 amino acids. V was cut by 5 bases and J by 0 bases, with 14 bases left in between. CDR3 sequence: CASSRGQDSSYNEQFF. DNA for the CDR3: TGTGCCAGCAGCAGAGGACAAGACAGCTCCTACAATGAGCAGTTCTTC.

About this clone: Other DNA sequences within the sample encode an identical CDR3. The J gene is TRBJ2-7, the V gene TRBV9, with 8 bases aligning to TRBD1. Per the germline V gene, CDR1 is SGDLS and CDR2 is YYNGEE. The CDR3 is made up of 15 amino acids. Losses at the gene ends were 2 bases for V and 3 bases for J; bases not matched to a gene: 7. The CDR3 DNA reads TGTGCCAGCAGCGTGGGGACAGGCGGCTTCTACGAGCAGTACTTC. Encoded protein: CASSVGTGGFYEQYF.

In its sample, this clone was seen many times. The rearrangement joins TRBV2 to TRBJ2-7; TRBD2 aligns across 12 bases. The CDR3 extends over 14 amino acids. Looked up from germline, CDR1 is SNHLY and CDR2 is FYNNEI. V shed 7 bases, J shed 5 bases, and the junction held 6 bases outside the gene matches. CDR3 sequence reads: CASKRLAGVDEQYF. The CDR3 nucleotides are TGTGCCAGCAAAAGACTAGCGGGAGTAGACGAGCAGTACTTC.

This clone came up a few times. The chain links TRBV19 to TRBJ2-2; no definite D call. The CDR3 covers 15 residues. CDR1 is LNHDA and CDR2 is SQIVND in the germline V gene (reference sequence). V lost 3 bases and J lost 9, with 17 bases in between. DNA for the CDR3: TGTGCCAGTAGTATCTCTAGGGCGAACACTTGGGAGCTGTTTTTT. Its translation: CASSISRANTWELFF.

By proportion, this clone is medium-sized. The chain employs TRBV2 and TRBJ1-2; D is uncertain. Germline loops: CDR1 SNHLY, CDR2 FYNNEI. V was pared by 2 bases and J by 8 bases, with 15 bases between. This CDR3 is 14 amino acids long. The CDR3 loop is CASSERVSSDGYTF. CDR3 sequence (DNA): TGTGCCAGCAGTGAACGGGTGTCTTCCGACGGCTACACCTTC.

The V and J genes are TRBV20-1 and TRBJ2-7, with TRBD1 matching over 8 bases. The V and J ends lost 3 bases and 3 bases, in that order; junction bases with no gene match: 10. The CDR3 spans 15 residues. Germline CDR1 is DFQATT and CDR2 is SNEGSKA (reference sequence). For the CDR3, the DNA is TGCAGTGCTAGCCGGGTGGTAGGACAGGGCTACGAGCAGTACTTC. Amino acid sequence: CSASRVVGQGYEQYF.

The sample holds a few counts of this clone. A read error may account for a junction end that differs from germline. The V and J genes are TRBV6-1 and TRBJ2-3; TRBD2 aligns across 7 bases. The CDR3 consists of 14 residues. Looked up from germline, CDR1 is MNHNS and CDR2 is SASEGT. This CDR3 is CASVPAGETDTQYF. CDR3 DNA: TGTGCCAGCGTCCCGGCGGGAGAAACAGATACTCAGTATTTT.

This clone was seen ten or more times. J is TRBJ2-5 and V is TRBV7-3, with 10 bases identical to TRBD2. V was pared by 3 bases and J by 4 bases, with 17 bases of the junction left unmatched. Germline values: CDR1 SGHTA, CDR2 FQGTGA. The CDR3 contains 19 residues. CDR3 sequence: CASSFTPSGAGGPGETQYF. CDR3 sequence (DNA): TGTGCCAGCAGCTTCACCCCCTCGGGAGCGGGAGGGCCCGGAGAGACCCAGTACTTC.

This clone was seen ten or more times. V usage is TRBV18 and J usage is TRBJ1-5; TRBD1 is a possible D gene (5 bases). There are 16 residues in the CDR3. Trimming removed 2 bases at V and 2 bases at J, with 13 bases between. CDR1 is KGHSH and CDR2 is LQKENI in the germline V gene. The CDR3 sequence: CASSPGDPGGNQPQHF. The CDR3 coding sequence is TGTGCCAGCTCACCAGGGGACCCGGGAGGCAATCAGCCCCAGCATTTT.

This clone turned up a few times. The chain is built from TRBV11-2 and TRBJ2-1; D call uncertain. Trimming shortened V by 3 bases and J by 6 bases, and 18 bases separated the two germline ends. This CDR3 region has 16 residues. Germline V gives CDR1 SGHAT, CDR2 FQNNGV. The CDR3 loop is CASSFGVQSVPNEQFF. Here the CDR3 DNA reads TGTGCCAGCAGCTTTGGGGTACAGTCGGTCCCCAATGAGCAGTTCTTC.

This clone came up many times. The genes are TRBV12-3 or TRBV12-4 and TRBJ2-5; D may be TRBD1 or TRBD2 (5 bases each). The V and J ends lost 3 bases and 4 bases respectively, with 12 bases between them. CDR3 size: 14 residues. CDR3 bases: TGTGCCAGCAGTTTGATTCTGGGACGAGAGACCCAGTACTTC. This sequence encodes CASSLILGRETQYF.

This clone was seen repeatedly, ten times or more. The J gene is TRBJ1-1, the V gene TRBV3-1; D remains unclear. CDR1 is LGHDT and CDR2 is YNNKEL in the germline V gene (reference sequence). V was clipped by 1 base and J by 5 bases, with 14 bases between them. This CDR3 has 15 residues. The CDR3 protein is CASSQGVGGGTEAFF. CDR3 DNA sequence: TGTGCCAGCAGCCAAGGAGTGGGAGGTGGGACTGAAGCTTTCTTT.

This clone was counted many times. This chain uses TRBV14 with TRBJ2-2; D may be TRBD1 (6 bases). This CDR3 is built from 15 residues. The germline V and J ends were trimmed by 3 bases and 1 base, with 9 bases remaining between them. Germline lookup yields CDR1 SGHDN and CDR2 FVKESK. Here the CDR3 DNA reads TGTGCCAGCAGCCAGTTGACAGGGAACACCGGGGAGCTGTTTTTT. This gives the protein CASSQLTGNTGELFF.

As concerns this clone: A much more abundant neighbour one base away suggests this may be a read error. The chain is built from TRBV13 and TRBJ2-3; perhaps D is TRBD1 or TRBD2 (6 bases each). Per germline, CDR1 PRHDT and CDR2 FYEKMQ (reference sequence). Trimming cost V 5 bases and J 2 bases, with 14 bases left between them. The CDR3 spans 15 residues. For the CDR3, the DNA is TGTGCCAGCAGCCATGGAGGGGGTATCACAGATACGCAGTATTTT. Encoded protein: CASSHGGGITDTQYF.

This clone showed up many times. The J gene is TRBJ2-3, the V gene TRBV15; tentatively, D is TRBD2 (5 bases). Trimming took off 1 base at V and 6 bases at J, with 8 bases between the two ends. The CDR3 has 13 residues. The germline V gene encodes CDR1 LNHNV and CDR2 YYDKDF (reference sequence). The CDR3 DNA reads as TGTGCCACCAGCAGAGGAGAGGGTGATACGCAGTATTTT. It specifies CATSRGEGDTQYF.

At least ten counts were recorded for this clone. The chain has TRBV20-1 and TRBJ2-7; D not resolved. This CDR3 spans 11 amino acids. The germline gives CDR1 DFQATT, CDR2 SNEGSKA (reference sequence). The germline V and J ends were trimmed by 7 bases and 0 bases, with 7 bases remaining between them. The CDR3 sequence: CSGGSSYEQYF. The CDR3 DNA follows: TGCAGTGGCGGATCCTCCTACGAGCAGTACTTC.